The T cell receptor (beta chain) under discussion was sequenced for a study of blood T cell repertoires in COVID-19. Study at large: The United States, Italy and Spain supplied acute and convalescent COVID-19 samples. From T cells, B-cell-depleted T cells, or PBMCs came the material, which was cDNA or gDNA.

In the source study's methods: Estimation of nucleated cell counts relied on the amplification of reference gene primers. Sequencing used immunoSEQ multiplex PCR; TCRdb keeps in-frame clones, though not all of them. V and J calls and clone size come straight from that table; D and trimming were deduced from the DNA. Of under 200,000 clones in the sample, roughly 86% were seen once. The source of this sequence is a man between 65 and 85 years old with acute or convalescent COVID-19. The material sequenced was peripheral blood.

The CDR3 is CASRGSGRAEYEQYF. As DNA, the CDR3 is TGTGCCAGCAGGGGTAGCGGGAGGGCCGAGTACGAGCAGTACTTC. The chain employs TRBV3-1 (or the pseudogene TRBV3-2) and TRBJ2-7; 11 nucleotides align to TRBD2. The CDR3 length is 15 residues. Trimming cost V 6 bases and J 4 bases; bases outside gene matches: 8. Looked up from germline, CDR1 is LGHDT and CDR2 is YNNKEL (reference sequence).